This T cell receptor beta chain was sequenced in a study of control samples from healthy donors and cancer patients. Method: immunoSEQ multiplex PCR; TCRdb's copy keeps in-frame clones and lacks some. The sample comprises approximately 79,000 clones, 70% to 90% of which are singletons, and over 5.5% rests with the top ten. Sequencing was done on a sample of blood. The TCR sequence derives from a man aged 45-60 years in good health.

The CDR3 bases are TGTGCCAGCAGTTTAGTCCCCGAGGAGCCCCAGCATTTT. Amino acid sequence: CASSLVPEEPQHF. The chain carries TRBV12-3 or TRBV12-4 and TRBJ1-5; the D is unclear. V dropped 1 base and J dropped 8 bases, with 9 bases sitting between them. This CDR3 is 13 amino acids long.